This T cell receptor beta chain was profiled in a study of cytomegalovirus exposure and HLA in healthy donors. About the study: Early release data held about 85 million unique TCRs from HLA-typed donors. Of the donors genotyped, about 390 in all, around 76% fell in the Caucasian-associated ancestry cluster. Study-wide results and limits: Most TCR sequences were seen very rarely across donors, but some public TCRs occurred in many.

CDR1 MNHEY and CDR2 SMNVEV come from the germline V gene (reference sequence). V shed 3 bases, J shed 2 bases, and the junction held 7 bases outside the gene matches. CDR3 size: 15 residues. The PCR was carried out with 60 Vbeta primers and 13 Jbeta primers. Generated by immunoSEQ multiplex PCR, the TCRdb table keeps only in-frame clones and is missing some. The sample has roughly 150,000 clones, approximately 80% seen once; the top ten hold around 3%. Concerning this clone itself: Its antigen is as yet unknown.

The sequencing sample was made of PBMCs. This rearrangement joins TRBV27 to TRBJ2-7, with 7 bases lining up with TRBD1. The TCR comes from a male donor in good health and CMV-seronegative. In DNA, the CDR3 is TGTGCCAGCAGTTTTGCCGGGACAGATCCCTACGAGCAGTACTTC. It specifies CASSFAGTDPYEQYF.